Listed below are T cell receptor beta chains from one sample, sequenced in a study of radiotherapy plus CTLA-4 blockade in lung cancer. Clones were read by immunoSEQ multiplex PCR, and TCRdb kept only the in-frame ones, dropping some. The sample gives over 85,000 clones, approximately 80% of which show up once; about a quarter is in the top ten. Sequenced here: peripheral blood, sampled from a patient treated with radiotherapy plus ipilimumab. These receptors all come from a human donor with non-small cell lung cancer that progressed on radiotherapy plus ipilimumab. Both conserved end residues are part of each CDR3. Fields, in order: D gene, V gene, clone size, CDR3 length, J gene, CDR3 DNA, CDR3 protein. The D gene is left open where the match is weak. A clone size is listed for some rows: how often the clone was seen (once, few, many), or a class if it is expanded.

NA	TRBV7-2	NA	13	TRBJ2-2	TGTGCCAGCAGCTTAGAGCGGGCCCGGGAGCTGTTTTTT	CASSLERARELFF
TRBD2	TRBV2	NA	17	TRBJ2-4	TGTGCCAGCAGTAATCCCGGGACTAGCGGGAGCAAAAACATTCAGTACTTC	CASSNPGTSGSKNIQYF
TRBD2	TRBV27	NA	17	TRBJ2-3	TGTGCCAGCAGTTTACTAATGCGGGAGACCTCCACAGATACGCAGTATTTT	CASSLLMRETSTDTQYF
TRBD1	TRBV28	NA	16	TRBJ1-1	TGTGCCAGCGGAATCCGGGACAGGGGGGGGAACACTGAAGCTTTCTTT	CASGIRDRGGNTEAFF
NA	TRBV4-2	few	14	TRBJ2-1	TGTGCCAGCAGCCAAGAGAAAGCCTACAATGAGCAGTTCTTC	CASSQEKAYNEQFF
TRBD1	TRBV28	NA	13	TRBJ2-5	TGTGCCAGCAGTTACAGGGGGCGGGAGACCCAGTACTTC	CASSYRGRETQYF
TRBD2	TRBV19	few	14	TRBJ2-3	TGTGCCACCAGGACTAGCGGGATTTCAGATACGCAGTATTTT	CATRTSGISDTQYF
TRBD2	TRBV7-3	NA	16	TRBJ2-1	TGTGCCAGCAGCCCAACAGCGGGGACCTCCTACAATGAGCAGTTCTTC	CASSPTAGTSYNEQFF
TRBD2	TRBV10-2	NA	13	TRBJ2-7	TGCGCCAGCAGTGAGTCGGGAGGGACTCGGCGGTACTTC	CASSESGGTRRYF
NA	TRBV29-1	NA	10	TRBJ1-1	TGCAGCGTTGAGGACACTGAAGCTTTCTTT	CSVEDTEAFF
TRBD1	TRBV29-1	NA	15	TRBJ1-2	TGCAGCGTTGGTACCGGGACAGGGTATGGCTATGGCTACACCTTC	CSVGTGTGYGYGYTF
TRBD1	TRBV7-8	NA	13	TRBJ1-1	TGTGCCAGCAGCTTAGACAGGGGAGGTGAAGCTTTCTTT	CASSLDRGGEAFF
NA	TRBV14	NA	15	TRBJ2-1	TGTGCCAGCAGGCCACTTTCTGGAGTGGACAATGAGCAGTTCTTC	CASRPLSGVDNEQFF
NA	TRBV28	NA	13	TRBJ1-2	TGTGCCAGCCTAAACAGGGTTTCCTATGGCTACACCTTC	CASLNRVSYGYTF